This T cell receptor beta chain was captured by sequencing in a study of T cells in Graves' hyperthyroidism and ophthalmopathy. J was trimmed by 4 bases and V by 4 bases; bases with no gene match: 9. Germline V gives CDR1 SGHRS, CDR2 YFSETQ. The CDR3 is 15 amino acids. A word on this clonotype: The antigen remains undetermined.

Findings of the study overall: Among thyroid clonotypes expanded above 0.001, most also appeared in blood.

Diagnosis rested on symptoms, serum thyroxine and TRAb, thyroid ultrasound, and orbital computed tomography. The CDR3 regions of TCR beta were amplified from RNA transcripts. HTBI primers drove first-round RT-PCR of the TCR CDR3. TCRdb re-called the multiplex PCR reads through MiXCR, storing one row per CDR3 protein. The sample holds hundreds of thousands of distinct CDR3 sequences; 45% are singletons and the top ten take less than 9%. The origin of this receptor is an adult man with Graves' disease, either hyperthyroidism or ophthalmopathy (not recorded which). This chain connects TRBV5-1 to TRBJ2-7; 9 bases agree with TRBD1. Sequences were obtained from peripheral blood or thyroid tissue (not recorded which). CDR3 DNA sequence: TGCGCCAGCAGCGCGGCGACAGGGGGAGGATACGAGCAGTACTTC. It specifies CASSAATGGGYEQYF.